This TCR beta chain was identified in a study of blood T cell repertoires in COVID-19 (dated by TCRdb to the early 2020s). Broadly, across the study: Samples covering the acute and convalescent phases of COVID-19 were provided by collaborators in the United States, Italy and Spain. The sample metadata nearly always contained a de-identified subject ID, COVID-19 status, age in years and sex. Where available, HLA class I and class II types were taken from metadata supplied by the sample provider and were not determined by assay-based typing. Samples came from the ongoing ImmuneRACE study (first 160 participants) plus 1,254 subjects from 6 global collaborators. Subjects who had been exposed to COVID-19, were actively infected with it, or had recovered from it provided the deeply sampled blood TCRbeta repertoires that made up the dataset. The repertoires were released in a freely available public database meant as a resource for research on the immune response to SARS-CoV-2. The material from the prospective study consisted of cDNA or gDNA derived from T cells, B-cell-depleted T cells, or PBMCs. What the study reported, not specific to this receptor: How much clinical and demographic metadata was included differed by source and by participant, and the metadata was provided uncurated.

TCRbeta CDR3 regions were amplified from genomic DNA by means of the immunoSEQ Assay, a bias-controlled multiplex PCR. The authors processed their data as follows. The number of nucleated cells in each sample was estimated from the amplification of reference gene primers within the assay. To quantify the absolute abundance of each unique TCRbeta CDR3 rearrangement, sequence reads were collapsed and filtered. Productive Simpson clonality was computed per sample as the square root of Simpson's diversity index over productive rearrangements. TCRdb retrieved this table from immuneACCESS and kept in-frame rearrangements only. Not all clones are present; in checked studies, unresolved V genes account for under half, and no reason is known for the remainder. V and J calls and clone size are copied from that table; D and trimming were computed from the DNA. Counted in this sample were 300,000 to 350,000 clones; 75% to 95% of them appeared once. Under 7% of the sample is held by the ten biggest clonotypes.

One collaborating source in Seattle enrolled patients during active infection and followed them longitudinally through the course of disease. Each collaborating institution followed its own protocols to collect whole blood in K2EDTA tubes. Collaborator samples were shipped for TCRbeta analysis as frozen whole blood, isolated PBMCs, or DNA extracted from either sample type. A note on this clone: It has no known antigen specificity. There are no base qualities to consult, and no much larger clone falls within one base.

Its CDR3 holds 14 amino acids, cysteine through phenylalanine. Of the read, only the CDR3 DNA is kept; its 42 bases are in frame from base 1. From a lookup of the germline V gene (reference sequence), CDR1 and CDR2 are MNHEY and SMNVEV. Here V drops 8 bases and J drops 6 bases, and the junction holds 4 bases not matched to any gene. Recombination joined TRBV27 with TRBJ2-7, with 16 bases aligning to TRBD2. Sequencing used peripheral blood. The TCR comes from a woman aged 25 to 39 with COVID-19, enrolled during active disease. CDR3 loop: CASGTSGRGGEQYF. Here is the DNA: TGTGCCAGCGGGACTAGCGGGAGGGGGGGCGAGCAGTACTTC.